Each of the 6 T cell receptor beta chains below was sequenced from the same sample in a study of T cells in Graves' hyperthyroidism and ophthalmopathy. The TCR beta CDR3 regions underwent amplification using RNA transcripts as the source. First-round RT-PCR with HTBI primers amplified the TCR CDR3 region. TCRdb called the multiplex PCR reads again in MiXCR, with one record for every CDR3 protein. The table lists around 350,000 distinct CDR3 sequences, about 18% of them singletons. Material for sequencing was blood. These receptors all come from a young woman with Graves' hyperthyroidism.

This clonotype showed up many times. The chain couples TRBV2 to TRBJ1-2; 8 bases align to TRBD1. This CDR3 contains 14 residues. The V gene end was trimmed by 4 bases and the J gene end by 2 bases; junction bases not matched to a gene: 3. The V gene's germline CDR1 is SNHLY and CDR2 FYNNEI. CDR3 sequence: CASSGQGTNYGYTF. DNA for the CDR3: TGTGCCAGCAGTGGACAGGGGACCAACTATGGCTACACCTTC.

Comment on this clonotype: One junction end does not reproduce the germline sequence, and a read error may be involved. V gene TRBV12-3 or TRBV12-4 combines with J gene TRBJ2-6, with 7 positions matching TRBD1. This CDR3 contains 15 residues. The CDR3 spells CTSSSRGTGANVLTF. CDR3 nucleotide sequence: TGTACCAGCAGTAGCAGGGGGACTGGGGCCAACGTCCTGACTTTC.

This clonotype was recorded only once. This chain uses TRBV6-1 with TRBJ2-7; TRBD2 aligns across 7 bases. The CDR3 spans 16 residues. Looked up from germline, CDR1 is MNHNS and CDR2 is SASEGT. Trimming removed 5 bases from V and 5 bases from J; junction bases left unmatched: 15. The CDR3 bases are TGTGCCAGCAGTAGCTGGGAGGGATACTCAAGGAACGAGCAGTACTTC. Translating it yields CASSSWEGYSRNEQYF.

This clonotype was recorded at least ten times. The CDR3 reads CATRPTGGYTEAFF. The CDR3 DNA is TGTGCCACCAGACCGACAGGAGGATACACTGAAGCTTTCTTT. The gene calls are TRBV15 and TRBJ1-1; D may be TRBD1 (6 bases). Trimming removed 6 bases from V and 3 bases from J, with 14 bases in between. Germline CDR1 reads LNHNV; CDR2 reads YYDKDF (reference sequence). This CDR3 comprises 14 residues. Variable domain in full (rest from reference TRBV15 and TRBJ1-1): DAMVIQNPRYQVTQFGKPVTLSCSQTLNHNVMYWYQQKSSQAPKLLFHYYDKDFNNEADTPDNFQSRRPNTSFCFLDIRSPGLGDTAMYLCATRPTGGYTEAFFGQGTRLTVV.

The chain couples TRBV2 to TRBJ1-5, with 8 bases matching TRBD1. Germline CDR1 reads SNHLY; CDR2 reads FYNNEI. CDR3 length: 14 residues. V shed 3 bases, J shed 11 bases, and the junction held 9 bases outside the gene matches. The DNA for the CDR3 is TGTGCCAGCAGTGAGGAGACAGGGGCCTTATCCCAGCATTTT. Its protein is CASSEETGALSQHF.

Many counts were recorded for this clonotype. This chain uses TRBV5-1 with TRBJ1-1; no reliable D call. V lost 3 bases and J lost 1, with 7 bases in between. The CDR3 totals 13 residues. In germline, CDR1 is SGHRS, CDR2 YFSETQ. CDR3 sequence (DNA): TGCGCCAGCAGCTCTTGGTCGAACACTGAAGCTTTCTTT. As protein: CASSSWSNTEAFF.